The next 17 T cell receptor beta chains were all read from a single sample in a study of beta chain features in type 1 diabetes. Study-level results: Among all four CD4+ subsets, Type 1 diabetes patients had TCRB CDR3s that were moderately but significantly shorter.

Investigators reverse transcribed all isolated RNA, so they sequenced expressed TCRB transcripts. Sequencing was performed with immunoSEQ multiplex PCR; in TCRdb, only in-frame clones are kept and a portion is missing. The data show over 100,000 clones, approximately 16% seen once. The antigens for these receptors are not known. Sequenced sample: central memory CD4+ T cells from blood. Receptors originate from a man younger than 45 with type 1 diabetes.

This clone was observed a handful of times. This chain joins TRBV19 and TRBJ2-5; possible D gene TRBD1, 5 bases. The germline CDR1 and CDR2 sequences are LNHDA and SQIVND (reference sequence). The V and J ends lost 9 bases and 4 bases respectively, with 12 bases between them. The CDR3 runs 12 residues. The CDR3 region is CASQGSGETQYF. Here the CDR3 DNA reads TGTGCCAGCCAGGGTTCAGGAGAGACCCAGTACTTC.

This rearrangement joins TRBV2 to TRBJ2-5, with D perhaps matching TRBD1 (6 bases). CDR3 length: 15 amino acids. Germline V gene lookup returns CDR1 SNHLY and CDR2 FYNNEI. The ends were cut back, 6 bases at V and 5 bases at J, with 19 bases in the middle. CDR3 nucleotide sequence: TGTGCCAGCAGAGTGGGGACAACCCAGGGGGAGACCCAGTACTTC. Translation: CASRVGTTQGETQYF.

The chain has TRBV28 and TRBJ2-7; 8 positions match TRBD1. CDR3 length: 15 amino acids. Trimming cost V 2 bases and J 1 base; bases outside gene matches: 4. The germline CDR1 and CDR2 sequences are MDHEN and SYDVKM. CDR3 protein: CASSLTGGISYEQYF. The CDR3 DNA reads as TGTGCCAGCAGTTTAACAGGGGGAATATCCTACGAGCAGTACTTC.

This clone has a single count. This rearrangement joins TRBV5-1 to TRBJ2-3, with TRBD2 identical over 8 bases. This CDR3 comprises 18 residues. V trimming: 4 bases; J trimming: 0 bases; junction bases outside the gene matches: 13. From germline, CDR1 is SGHRS and CDR2 YFSETQ. CDR3 protein: CASSPFPTAGGSTDTQYF. CDR3 DNA: TGCGCCAGCAGCCCCTTCCCTACGGCGGGGGGTAGCACAGATACGCAGTATTTT.

The V call is TRBV7-2, the J call TRBJ2-7; the D is unclear. Germline lookup yields CDR1 SGHTA and CDR2 FQGNSA. V dropped 5 bases and J dropped 0 bases, with 11 bases sitting between them. The CDR3 is made up of 14 amino acids. This CDR3 is CASSPYFSSYEQYF. CDR3 in DNA: TGTGCCAGCAGCCCTTACTTTAGCTCCTACGAGCAGTACTTC.

The CDR3 bases are TGCGCCAGCAGTGAGTCCTCGACTATCTGGGAGACCCAGTACTTC. This gives the protein CASSESSTIWETQYF. The V gene is TRBV10-2, the J gene TRBJ2-5, with a weak D call TRBD2 (5 bases). V lost 0 bases and J 5 bases, leaving 13 bases between the germline ends. The CDR3 contains 15 residues. Germline V gene lookup returns CDR1 WSHSY and CDR2 SAAADI.

Worth noting for this clone: One base away lies a much larger clone, so this may be a sequencing read error. The rearrangement links TRBV7-9 to TRBJ2-3; D remains ambiguous. The CDR3 is made up of 12 amino acids. V was trimmed by 5 bases and J by 4 bases, leaving 7 bases between them. The germline V gene encodes CDR1 SEHNR and CDR2 FQNEAQ (reference sequence). CDR3 DNA: TGTGCCAGCAGCCTAACCGCAGATACGCAGTATTTT. Its translation: CASSLTADTQYF.

This clone was observed a handful of times. V is TRBV29-1 and J is TRBJ2-1, with a tentative D call TRBD2 (5 bases). The germline V gene has CDR1 SQVTM and CDR2 ANQGSEA. V was clipped by 0 bases and J by 0 bases, with 12 bases between them. There are 16 residues in the CDR3. CDR3 bases: TGCAGCGTTGAAGATAGACTGAGGGTCTCCTACAATGAGCAGTTCTTC. This sequence encodes CSVEDRLRVSYNEQFF.

This clone was found a few times. V gene TRBV7-8 combines with J gene TRBJ1-5; no reliable D call. Between the trimmed V and J ends, which lost 2 bases and 2 bases, there was a span of 10 bases. Germline V gives CDR1 SGHVS, CDR2 FQNEAQ. The CDR3 contains 15 residues. The CDR3 nucleotides read TGTGCCAGCAGCTTACTTGTGGCTGGCAATCAGCCCCAGCATTTT. This sequence encodes CASSLLVAGNQPQHF.

The chain couples TRBV9 to TRBJ2-7; D not certain. The germline V gene has CDR1 SGDLS and CDR2 YYNGEE. Trimming took 4 bases from V and 5 from J, leaving 10 bases between them. The CDR3 sequence is 12 residues long. CDR3 bases: TGTGCCAGCAGCCCCAACTTTGACGAGCAGTACTTC. Translated: CASSPNFDEQYF.

This clone has more than one count but fewer than ten. CDR3 in DNA: TGTGCCAGCAGCGCCCAGAGCGGCCAGGGGGCTGGAAACACCATATATTTT. Its protein is CASSAQSGQGAGNTIYF. The V and J genes are TRBV9 and TRBJ1-3; 7 nucleotides line up with TRBD1. V lost 3 bases and J lost 2; bases outside the gene matches: 11. The germline gives CDR1 SGDLS, CDR2 YYNGEE. The CDR3 length is 17 residues.

There are a few counts of this clone. This sequence joins TRBV9 and TRBJ2-7, with TRBD1 identical over 10 bases. V shed 4 bases, J shed 0 bases, and the junction held 4 bases outside the gene matches. The CDR3 extends over 15 amino acids. Germline assignment: CDR1 SGDLS and CDR2 YYNGEE. CDR3 DNA: TGTGCCAGCAGCCTGGGACAGGGGCACTCCTACGAGCAGTACTTC. Translated: CASSLGQGHSYEQYF.

The chain uses TRBV7-2 and TRBJ2-7; unclear D gene. In germline, CDR1 is SGHTA, CDR2 FQGNSA. This CDR3 contains 13 residues. V shed 4 bases and J shed 7 bases, with 14 bases lying between them. Here the CDR3 DNA reads TGTGCCAGCAGCTCTCTCTCCACCTTAGAGCAGTACTTC. Encoded protein: CASSSLSTLEQYF.

This clone occurred a few times. V usage is TRBV7-2 and J usage is TRBJ2-3; 13 nucleotides agree with TRBD2. In germline, CDR1 is SGHTA, CDR2 FQGNSA. After removal of 3 bases from V and 0 bases from J, the junction contained 3 bases not matched to a gene. The CDR3 consists of 17 residues. The CDR3 nucleotides are TGTGCCAGCAGCTTTCGACTAGCGGGGGGTAGCACAGATACGCAGTATTTT. It encodes CASSFRLAGGSTDTQYF.

V gene TRBV18 combines with J gene TRBJ2-3; D ambiguous. The germline CDR1 and CDR2 sequences are KGHSH and LQKENI. V was shortened by 2 bases and J by 6 bases, with 12 bases between the two germline ends. The CDR3 is 14 residues long. The CDR3 spells CASSPMGKSDTQYF. In DNA form, the CDR3 reads TGTGCCAGCTCACCAATGGGAAAATCGGATACGCAGTATTTT.

The rearrangement links TRBV2 to TRBJ2-5; the match to TRBD2 covers 14 bases. The CDR3 is 14 amino acids. V dropped 6 bases and J dropped 5; count of bases not matched to a gene: 2. Germline CDR1 reads SNHLY; CDR2 reads FYNNEI. The CDR3, as DNA: TGTGCCAGCAGAAGGACTAGCGGGGGGGAGACCCAGTACTTC. It specifies CASRRTSGGETQYF.

This clone has just a few counts. V and J are TRBV30 and TRBJ1-6, with D uncertain. The germline V gene encodes CDR1 GTSNPN and CDR2 SVGIG (reference sequence). The CDR3 covers 17 residues. The V gene lost 0 bases and the J gene lost 7 bases, with 19 bases spanning the gap. The CDR3 loop reads CAWSVTRGWPRNSPLHF. DNA for the CDR3: TGTGCCTGGAGTGTAACTCGAGGATGGCCGAGAAATTCACCCCTCCACTTT. Full variable domain (rest looked up from reference TRBV30 and TRBJ1-6): SQTIHQWPATLVQPVGSPLSLECTVEGTSNPNLYWYRQAAGRGLQLLFYSVGIGQISSEVPQNLSASRPQDRQFILSSKKLLLSDSGFYLCAWSVTRGWPRNSPLHFGNGTRLTVT.